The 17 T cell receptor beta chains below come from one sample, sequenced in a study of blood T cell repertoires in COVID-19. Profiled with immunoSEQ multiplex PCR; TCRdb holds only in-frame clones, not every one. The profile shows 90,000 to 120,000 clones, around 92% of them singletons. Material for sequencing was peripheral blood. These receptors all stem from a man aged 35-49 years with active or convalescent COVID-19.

The CDR3 reads CASSQGERGLSYNEQFF. The CDR3 nucleotides are TGCGCCAGCAGCCAAGGGGAAAGGGGGCTCTCCTACAATGAGCAGTTCTTC. The J gene is TRBJ2-1, the V gene TRBV4-1; the match to TRBD1 covers 7 bases. The CDR3 contains 17 residues. CDR1 MGHRA and CDR2 YSYEKL come from the germline V gene. The ends lost 1 base at V and 0 bases at J; junction bases unmatched: 6.

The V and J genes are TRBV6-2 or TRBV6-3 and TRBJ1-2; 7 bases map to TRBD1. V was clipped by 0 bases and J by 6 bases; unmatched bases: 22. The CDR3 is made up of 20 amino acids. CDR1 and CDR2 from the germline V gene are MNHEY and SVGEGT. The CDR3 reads CASSYSYLISRTGDSDGYTF. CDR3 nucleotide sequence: TGTGCCAGCAGTTACTCCTACCTGATATCTCGAACAGGGGACTCGGATGGCTACACCTTC.

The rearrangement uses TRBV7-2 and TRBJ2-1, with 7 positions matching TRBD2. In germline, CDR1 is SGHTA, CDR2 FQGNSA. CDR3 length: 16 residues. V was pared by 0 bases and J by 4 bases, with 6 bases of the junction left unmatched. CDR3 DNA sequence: TGTGCCAGCAGCTTAGCGGGGAGGGTAGCTTACAATGAGCAGTTCTTC. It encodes CASSLAGRVAYNEQFF.

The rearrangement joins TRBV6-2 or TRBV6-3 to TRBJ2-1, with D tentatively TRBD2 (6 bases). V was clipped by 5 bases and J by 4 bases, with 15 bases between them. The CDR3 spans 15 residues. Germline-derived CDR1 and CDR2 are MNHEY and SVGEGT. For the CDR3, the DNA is TGTGCCAGCAGTGAGCGTGGGACTGGTTACAATGAGCAGTTCTTC. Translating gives CASSERGTGYNEQFF.

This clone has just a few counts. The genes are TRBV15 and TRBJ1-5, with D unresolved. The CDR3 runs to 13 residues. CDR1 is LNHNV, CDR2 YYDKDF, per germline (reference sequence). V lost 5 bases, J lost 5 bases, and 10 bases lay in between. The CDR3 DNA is TGTGCCACCAGCGCGGGTGTGGATCAGCCCCAGCATTTT. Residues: CATSAGVDQPQHF.

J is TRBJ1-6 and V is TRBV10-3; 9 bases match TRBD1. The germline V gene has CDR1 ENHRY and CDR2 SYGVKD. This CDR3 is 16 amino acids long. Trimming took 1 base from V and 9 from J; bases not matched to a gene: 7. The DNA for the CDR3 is TGTGCCATCAGTGAGTACCGGGACAGGGCTTCTTCACCCCTCCACTTT. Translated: CAISEYRDRASSPLHF.

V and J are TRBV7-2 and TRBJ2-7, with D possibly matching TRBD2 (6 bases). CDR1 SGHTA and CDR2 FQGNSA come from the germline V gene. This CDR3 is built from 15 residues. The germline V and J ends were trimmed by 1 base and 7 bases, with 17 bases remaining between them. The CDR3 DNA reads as TGTGCCAGCAGCTTAGACTCGGCGGCGGGATGGGAGCAGTACTTC. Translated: CASSLDSAAGWEQYF.

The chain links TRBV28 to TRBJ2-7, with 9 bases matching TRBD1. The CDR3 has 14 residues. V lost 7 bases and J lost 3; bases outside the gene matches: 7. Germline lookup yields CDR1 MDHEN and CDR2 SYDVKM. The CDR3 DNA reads TGTGCCAGCATCGGTGGGGACAGGGTCTACGAGCAGTACTTC. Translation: CASIGGDRVYEQYF. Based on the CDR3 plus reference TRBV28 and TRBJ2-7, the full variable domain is DVKVTQSSRYLVKRTGEKVFLECVQDMDHENMFWYRQDPGLGLRLIYFSYDVKMKEKGDIPEGYSVSREKKERFSLILESASTNQTSMYLCASIGGDRVYEQYFGPGTRLTVT.

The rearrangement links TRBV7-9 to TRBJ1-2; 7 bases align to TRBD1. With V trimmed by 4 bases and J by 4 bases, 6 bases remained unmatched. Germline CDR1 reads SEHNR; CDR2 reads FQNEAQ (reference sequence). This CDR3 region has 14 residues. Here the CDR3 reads CASSYRTGGYGYTF. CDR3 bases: TGTGCCAGCAGCTACCGGACAGGAGGCTATGGCTACACCTTC.

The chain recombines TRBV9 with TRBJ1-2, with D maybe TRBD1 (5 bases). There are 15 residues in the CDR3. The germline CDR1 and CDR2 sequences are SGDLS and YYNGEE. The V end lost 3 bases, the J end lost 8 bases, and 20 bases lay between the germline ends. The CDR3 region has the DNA TGTGCCAGCAGCGCTTATTCGTCAGGGATTTACGGCTACACCTTC. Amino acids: CASSAYSSGIYGYTF.

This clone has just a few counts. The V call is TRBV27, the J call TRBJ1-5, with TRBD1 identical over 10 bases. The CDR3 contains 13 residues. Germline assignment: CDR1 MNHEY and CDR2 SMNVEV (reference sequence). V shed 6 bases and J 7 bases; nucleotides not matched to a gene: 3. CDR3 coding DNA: TGTGCCAGCAGAGGGACAGGGGTCCAGCCCCAGCATTTT. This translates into CASRGTGVQPQHF.

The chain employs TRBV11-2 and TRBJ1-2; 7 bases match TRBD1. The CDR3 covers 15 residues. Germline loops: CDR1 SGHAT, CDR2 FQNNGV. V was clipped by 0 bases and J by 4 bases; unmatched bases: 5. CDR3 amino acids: CASSLDSGQSYGYTF. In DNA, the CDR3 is TGTGCCAGCAGCTTAGATTCGGGACAGAGCTATGGCTACACCTTC.

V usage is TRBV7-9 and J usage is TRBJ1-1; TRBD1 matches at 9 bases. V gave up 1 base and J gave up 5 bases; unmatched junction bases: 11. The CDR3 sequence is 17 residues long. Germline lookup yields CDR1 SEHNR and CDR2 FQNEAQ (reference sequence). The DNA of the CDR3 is TGTGCCAGCAGCTTAGATCCGGGACAGGGAGGTCGGACTGAAGCTTTCTTT. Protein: CASSLDPGQGGRTEAFF.

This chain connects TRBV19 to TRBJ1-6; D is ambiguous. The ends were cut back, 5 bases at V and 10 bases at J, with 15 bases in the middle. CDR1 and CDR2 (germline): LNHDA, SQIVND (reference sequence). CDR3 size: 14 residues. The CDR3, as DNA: TGTGCCAGTAGTCTCGGCGGGATTGGATCACCCCTCCACTTT. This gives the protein CASSLGGIGSPLHF.

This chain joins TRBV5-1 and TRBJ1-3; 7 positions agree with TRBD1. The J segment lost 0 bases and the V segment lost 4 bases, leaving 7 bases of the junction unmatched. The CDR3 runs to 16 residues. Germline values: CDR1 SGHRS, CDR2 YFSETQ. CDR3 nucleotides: TGCGCCAGCAGCCCGGGACAGACCAGCTCTGGAAACACCATATATTTT. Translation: CASSPGQTSSGNTIYF.

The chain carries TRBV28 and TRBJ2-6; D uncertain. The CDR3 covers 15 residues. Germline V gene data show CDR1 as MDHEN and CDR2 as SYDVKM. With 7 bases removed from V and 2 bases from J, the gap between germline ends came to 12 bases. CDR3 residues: CASTPLIAGANVLTF. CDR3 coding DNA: TGTGCCAGCACCCCCCTAATTGCTGGGGCCAACGTCCTGACTTTC.

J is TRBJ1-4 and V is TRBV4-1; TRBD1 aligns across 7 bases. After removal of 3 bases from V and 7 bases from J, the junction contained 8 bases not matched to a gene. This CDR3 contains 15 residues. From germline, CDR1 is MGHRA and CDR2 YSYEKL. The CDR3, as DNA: TGCGCCAGCAGCCACCGGGACAGAGAAGGTGAAAAACTGTTTTTT. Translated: CASSHRDREGEKLFF.